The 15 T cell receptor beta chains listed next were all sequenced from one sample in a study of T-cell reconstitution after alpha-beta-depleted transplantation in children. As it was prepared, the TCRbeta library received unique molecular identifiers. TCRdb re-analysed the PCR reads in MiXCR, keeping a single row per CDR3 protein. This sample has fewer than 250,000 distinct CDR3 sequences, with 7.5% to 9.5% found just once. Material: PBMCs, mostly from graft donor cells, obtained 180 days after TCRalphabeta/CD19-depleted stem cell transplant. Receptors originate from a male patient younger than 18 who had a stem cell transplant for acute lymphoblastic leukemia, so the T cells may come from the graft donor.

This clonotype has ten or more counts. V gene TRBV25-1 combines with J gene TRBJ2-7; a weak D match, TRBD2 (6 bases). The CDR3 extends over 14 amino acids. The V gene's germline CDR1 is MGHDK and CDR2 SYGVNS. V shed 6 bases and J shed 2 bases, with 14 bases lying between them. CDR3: CASRGLGRAYEQYF. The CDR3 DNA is TGTGCCAGCAGGGGACTGGGGCGGGCCTACGAGCAGTACTTC.

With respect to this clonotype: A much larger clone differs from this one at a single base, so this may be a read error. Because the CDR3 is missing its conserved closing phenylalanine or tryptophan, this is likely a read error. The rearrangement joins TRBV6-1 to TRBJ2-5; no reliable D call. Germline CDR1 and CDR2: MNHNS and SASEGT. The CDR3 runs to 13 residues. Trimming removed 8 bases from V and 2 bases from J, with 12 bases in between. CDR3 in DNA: TGTGCCAGCTCCGGGCCGTCTCAAGAGACCCAGTACTGC. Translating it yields CASSGPSQETQYC.

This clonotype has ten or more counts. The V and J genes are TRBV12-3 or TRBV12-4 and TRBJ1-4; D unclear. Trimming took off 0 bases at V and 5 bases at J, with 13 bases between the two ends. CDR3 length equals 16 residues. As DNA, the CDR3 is TGTGCCAGCAGTTTAGCGAGGGAGGGCATCAATGAAAAACTGTTTTTT. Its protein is CASSLAREGINEKLFF.

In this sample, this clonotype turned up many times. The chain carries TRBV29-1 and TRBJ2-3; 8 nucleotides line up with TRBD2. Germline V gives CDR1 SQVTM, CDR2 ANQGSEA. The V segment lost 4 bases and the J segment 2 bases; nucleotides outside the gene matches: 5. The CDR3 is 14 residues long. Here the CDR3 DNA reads TGCAGCGTTGGAAAAGCGGGGGCCACAGATACGCAGTATTTT. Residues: CSVGKAGATDTQYF.

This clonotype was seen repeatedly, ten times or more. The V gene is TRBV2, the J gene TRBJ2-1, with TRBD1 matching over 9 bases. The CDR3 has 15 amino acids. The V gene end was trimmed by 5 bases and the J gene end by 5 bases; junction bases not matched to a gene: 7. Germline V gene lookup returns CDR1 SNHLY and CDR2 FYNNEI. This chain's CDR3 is CASSLLDRGNNEQFF. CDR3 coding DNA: TGTGCCAGCAGTCTTCTTGACAGGGGGAACAATGAGCAGTTCTTC.

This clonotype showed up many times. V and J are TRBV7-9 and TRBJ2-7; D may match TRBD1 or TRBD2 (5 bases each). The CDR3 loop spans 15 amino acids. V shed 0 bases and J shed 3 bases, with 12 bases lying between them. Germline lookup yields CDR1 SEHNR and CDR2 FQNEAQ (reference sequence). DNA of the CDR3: TGTGCCAGCAGCTTAGCGCTGGGGGTTGGCTACGAGCAGTACTTC. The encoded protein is CASSLALGVGYEQYF.

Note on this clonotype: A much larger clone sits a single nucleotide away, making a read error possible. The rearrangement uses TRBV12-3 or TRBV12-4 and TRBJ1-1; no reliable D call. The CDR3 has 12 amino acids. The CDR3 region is CASSFSGMVAIF. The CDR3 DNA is TGTGCCAGCAGTTTTTCGGGAATGGTAGCTATCTTT.

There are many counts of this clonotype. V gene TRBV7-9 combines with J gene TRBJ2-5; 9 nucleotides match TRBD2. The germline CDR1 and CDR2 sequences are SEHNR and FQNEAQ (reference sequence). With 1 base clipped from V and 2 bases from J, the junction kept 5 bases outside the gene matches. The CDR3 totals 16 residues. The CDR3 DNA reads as TGTGCCAGCAGCTTAGACGGACTAGCGCGGCAAGAGACCCAGTACTTC. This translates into CASSLDGLARQETQYF.

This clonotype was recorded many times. The CDR3 bases are TGTGCCAGCAGCTTACGACTAGTGCTCTCGGGGCAGTTCTTC. Encoded protein: CASSLRLVLSGQFF. The V call is TRBV5-5, the J call TRBJ2-1, with a possible D match to TRBD2 (6 bases). Germline CDR1 SGHKS, CDR2 YYEKEE (reference sequence). The CDR3 sequence is 14 residues long. Trimming removed 2 bases at V and 12 bases at J, with 18 bases between.

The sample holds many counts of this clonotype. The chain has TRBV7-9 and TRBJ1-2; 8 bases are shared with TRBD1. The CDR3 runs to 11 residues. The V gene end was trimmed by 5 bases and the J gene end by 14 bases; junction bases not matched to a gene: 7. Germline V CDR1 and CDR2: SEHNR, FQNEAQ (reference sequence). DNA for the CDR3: TGTGCCAGCAGCGGGACAGGCCCCCTGACCTTC. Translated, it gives CASSGTGPLTF. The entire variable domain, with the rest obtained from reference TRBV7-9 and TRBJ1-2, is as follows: DTGVSQNPRHKITKRGQNVTFRCDPISEHNRLYWYRQTLGQGPEFLTYFQNEAQLEKSRLLSDRFSAERPKGSFSTLEIQRTEQGDSAMYLCASSGTGPLTFGSGTRLTVV.

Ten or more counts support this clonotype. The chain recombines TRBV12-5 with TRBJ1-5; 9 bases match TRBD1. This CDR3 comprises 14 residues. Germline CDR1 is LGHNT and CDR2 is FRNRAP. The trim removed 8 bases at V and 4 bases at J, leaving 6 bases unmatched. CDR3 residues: CASSTGTGNQPQHF. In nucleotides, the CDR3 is TGTGCTAGTTCTACCGGGACAGGGAATCAGCCCCAGCATTTT.

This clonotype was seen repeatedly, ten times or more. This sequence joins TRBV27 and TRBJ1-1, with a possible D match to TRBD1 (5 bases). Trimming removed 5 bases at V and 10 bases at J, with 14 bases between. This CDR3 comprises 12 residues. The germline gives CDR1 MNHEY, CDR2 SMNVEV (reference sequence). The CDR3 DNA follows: TGTGCCAGCAGTCCCCTACGGGGGAGAGCTTTCTTT. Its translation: CASSPLRGRAFF.

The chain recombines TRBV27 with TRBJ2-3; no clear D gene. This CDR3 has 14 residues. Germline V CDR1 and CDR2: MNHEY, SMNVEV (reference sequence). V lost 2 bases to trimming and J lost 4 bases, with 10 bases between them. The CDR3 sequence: CASSLPYPPDTQYF. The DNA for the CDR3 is TGTGCCAGCAGTTTACCCTACCCCCCAGATACGCAGTATTTT.

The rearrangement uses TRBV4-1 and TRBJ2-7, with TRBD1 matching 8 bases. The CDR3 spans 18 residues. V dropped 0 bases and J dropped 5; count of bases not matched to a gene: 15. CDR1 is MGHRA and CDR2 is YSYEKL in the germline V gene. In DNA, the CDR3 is TGCGCCAGCAGCCAAGACCCGCTTCAGGGGGCGCCTGGGAACGAGCAGTACTTC. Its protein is CASSQDPLQGAPGNEQYF.

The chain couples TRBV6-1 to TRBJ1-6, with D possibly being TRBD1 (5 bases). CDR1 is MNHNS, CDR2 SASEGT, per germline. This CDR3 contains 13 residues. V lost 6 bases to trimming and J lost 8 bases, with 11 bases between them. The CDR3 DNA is TGTGCCAGCAGCCTGGGCAGGGATTCACCCCTCCACTTT. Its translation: CASSLGRDSPLHF.